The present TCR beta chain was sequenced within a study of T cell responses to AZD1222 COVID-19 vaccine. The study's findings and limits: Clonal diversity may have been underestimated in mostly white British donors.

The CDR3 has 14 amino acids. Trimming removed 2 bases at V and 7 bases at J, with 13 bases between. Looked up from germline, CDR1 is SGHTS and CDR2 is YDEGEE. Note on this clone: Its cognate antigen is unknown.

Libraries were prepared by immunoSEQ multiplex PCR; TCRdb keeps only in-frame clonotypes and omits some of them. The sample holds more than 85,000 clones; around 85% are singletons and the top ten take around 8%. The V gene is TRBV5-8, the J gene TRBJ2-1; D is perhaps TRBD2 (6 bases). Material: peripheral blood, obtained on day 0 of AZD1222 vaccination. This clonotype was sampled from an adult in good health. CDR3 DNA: TGTGCCAGCAGCTTCGGGACTGTAACGAATGAGCAGTTCTTC. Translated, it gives CASSFGTVTNEQFF.